The clone carrying this T cell receptor beta chain occurred a few times. The ends were cut back, 10 bases at V and 7 bases at J, with 16 bases in the middle. This CDR3 is 12 amino acids long. Germline CDR1 and CDR2: SNHLY and FYNNEI. The data derive from a study of Graves' ophthalmopathy and Graves' hyperthyroidism. The authors amplified TCR beta CDR3 regions, and they did so from RNA transcripts for repertoire sequencing. Amplification began with first-round RT-PCR using HTBI primers, then second-round multiplex PCR was performed. TCRdb re-called the multiplex PCR reads through MiXCR, storing one row per CDR3 protein. The profile shows about 15,000 distinct CDR3 sequences, 46% of them singletons.

Sequencing was performed on peripheral blood. The chain is built from TRBV2 and TRBJ1-2; maybe TRBD1 (5 bases). The receptor comes from a woman between 35 and 50 years old with stable Graves' hyperthyroidism. The chain's CDR3 is CAIRQFGGGYTF. The CDR3 nucleotides read TGTGCCATCCGACAGTTTGGGGGTGGCTACACCTTC.